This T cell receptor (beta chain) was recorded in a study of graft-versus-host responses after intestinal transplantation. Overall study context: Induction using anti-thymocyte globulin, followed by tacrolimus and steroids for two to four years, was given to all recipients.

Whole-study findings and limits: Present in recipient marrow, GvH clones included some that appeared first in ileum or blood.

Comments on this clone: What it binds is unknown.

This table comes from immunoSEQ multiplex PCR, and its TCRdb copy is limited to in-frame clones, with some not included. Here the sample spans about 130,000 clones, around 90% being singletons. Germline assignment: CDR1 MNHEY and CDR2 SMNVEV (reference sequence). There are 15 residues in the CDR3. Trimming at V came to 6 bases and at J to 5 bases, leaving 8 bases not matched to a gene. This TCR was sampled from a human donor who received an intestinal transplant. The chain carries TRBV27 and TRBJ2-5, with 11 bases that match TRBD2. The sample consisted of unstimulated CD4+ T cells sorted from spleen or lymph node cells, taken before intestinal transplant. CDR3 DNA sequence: TGTGCCAGCAGCCTACTAGCGGGAGTCCGGGAGACCCAGTACTTC. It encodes CASSLLAGVRETQYF.